This T cell receptor beta chain was sequenced in a study of T cells expressing NK-cell markers. Germline V lookup: CDR1 SGHTA, CDR2 FQGTGA. The CDR3 runs 13 residues. TCRdb reanalyzed the 5' RACE reads, giving one entry per CDR3 protein sequence and no DNA. The table for this sample gives approximately 550,000 distinct CDR3 sequences. The origin of this receptor is a man between 18 and 29 years old in good health. The chain uses TRBV7-3 and TRBJ2-7. Sequences were obtained from blood T cells: a sorted CD56 or NKG2C T cell subset, CD4+ or CD8+ T cells, or bulk PBMC T cells (not recorded which). The CDR3 sequence: CASSPWTVDEQYF.